These T cell receptor beta chains were read from a single sample in a study of blood T cell repertoires in COVID-19. Libraries were prepared by immunoSEQ multiplex PCR; TCRdb keeps only in-frame clonotypes and omits some of them. This sample has more than 25,000 clones, with around 92% found just once. The sample taken for sequencing was peripheral blood. The receptors stem from a woman aged 40 to 50 with active or convalescent COVID-19. The CDR3 runs from the conserved cysteine through the conserved F or W. Each record gives: clone size, J gene, V gene, D gene, CDR3 DNA, CDR3 protein. D genes are given only for firm matches. The size of a clone is reported for some rows only, either as once, few or many, or as a class for expanded clones.

few,TRBJ1-2,TRBV7-8,TRBD1,TGTGCCAGCAGCTTACAGGGGGCGAGGGCAAGCTATGGCTACACCTTC,CASSLQGARASYGYTF
once,TRBJ1-4,TRBV25-1,-,TGTGCCAGCAGTGAAGGTGGCGAAAAACTGTTTTTT,CASSEGGEKLFF
-,TRBJ2-1,TRBV11-2,TRBD2,TGTGCCAGCAGCTTAGTGAGCGGGGGGAACAATGAGCAGTTCTTC,CASSLVSGGNNEQFF
-,TRBJ1-4,TRBV7-8,-,TGTGCCAGCAGCTTAGAACGGCGGATTAATGAAAAACTGTTTTTT,CASSLERRINEKLFF
-,TRBJ1-2,TRBV28,-,TGTGCCAGCAGTTTGTTCCAGGTTAACTATGGCTACACCTTC,CASSLFQVNYGYTF
-,TRBJ2-5,TRBV30,-,TGTGCCTGGTATGGTGACAGTGAGCTAAGGCAAGAGACCCAGTACTTC,CAWYGDSELRQETQYF
-,TRBJ1-1,TRBV7-6,-,TGTGCCAGCAGCTTAGACGGGGGGAACACTGAAGCTTTCTTT,CASSLDGGNTEAFF
-,TRBJ2-7,TRBV29-1,-,TGCAGCGTTGCCCGAACGCAGGGGTACGAGCAGTACTTC,CSVARTQGYEQYF
-,TRBJ2-7,TRBV27,TRBD2,TGTGCCAGCAGAGCGGGGGGTCGCCCCTACGAGCAGTACTTC,CASRAGGRPYEQYF
-,TRBJ2-5,TRBV9,TRBD2,TGTGCCAGCAGCGTAACGCGGGGGGGCCAAGAGACCCAGTACTTC,CASSVTRGGQETQYF
-,TRBJ2-4,TRBV5-1,-,TGCGCCAGCAGCCCCTCAGCGGGCCCGGGGGACATTCAGTACTTC,CASSPSAGPGDIQYF
-,TRBJ2-5,TRBV7-6,TRBD1,TGTGCCAGCAGCTTAGAAGAGGTGGCAGGGGGCGTCTGGGAGACCCAGTACTTC,CASSLEEVAGGVWETQYF
-,TRBJ2-3,TRBV10-3,-,TGTGCCATCAGTGGGGCTGGAGATACGCAGTATTTT,CAISGAGDTQYF
-,TRBJ2-1,TRBV2,TRBD2,TGTGCCAGCAGTGAGTCGGGACTAGCGGAGACCAATGAGCAGTTCTTC,CASSESGLAETNEQFF
-,TRBJ1-6,TRBV5-5,TRBD1,TGTGCCAGCAGCCGCCGAACAGGGGATTCACCCCTCCACTTT,CASSRRTGDSPLHF
-,TRBJ1-2,TRBV12-5,-,TGTGCTAGTGGTTGGGCCGGATATGGCTACACCTTC,CASGWAGYGYTF
-,TRBJ1-5,TRBV7-2,-,TGTGCCAGCCATGCGAACGGTCAGCCCCAGCATTTT,CASHANGQPQHF
-,TRBJ2-1,TRBV21-1,-,TGTGCCAGCAGCAACTCCGGACACAACCATGAGCAGTTCTTC,CASSNSGHNHEQFF
-,TRBJ2-5,TRBV4-1,TRBD2,TGCGCCAGCAGCCAAGAAGGGACTAGCGCGGAGACCCAGTACTTC,CASSQEGTSAETQYF
-,TRBJ2-7,TRBV11-2,-,TGTGCCAGCAGCTCCCAAAGGACAGGAGGGTACGAGCAGTACTTC,CASSSQRTGGYEQYF
-,TRBJ1-4,TRBV7-4,-,TGTGCCAGCAGCGCGAGGAGCCCCAATGAAAAACTGTTTTTT,CASSARSPNEKLFF
-,TRBJ2-1,TRBV6-6,-,TGTGCCAGCACCGCGGGCTTCCTCTACAATGAGCAGTTCTTC,CASTAGFLYNEQFF
-,TRBJ1-1,TRBV27,-,TGTGCCAGCAGTTGGCGGGGAGGGAACACTGAAGCTTTCTTT,CASSWRGGNTEAFF
-,TRBJ2-7,TRBV7-2,TRBD1,TGTGCCAGCAGCTTAACGTGGAGACAGGGCTACGAGCAGTACTTC,CASSLTWRQGYEQYF
-,TRBJ1-1,TRBV12-3/TRBV12-4,-,TGTGCCAGCAGTTTGAGGGGGATCACTGAAGCTTTCTTT,CASSLRGITEAFF
-,TRBJ2-5,TRBV7-6,-,TGTGCCAGCAGCGTCGGCAGGGGCCCCCCCCAAGAGACCCAGTACTTC,CASSVGRGPPQETQYF
-,TRBJ1-1,TRBV14,-,TGTGCCAGCAGTCGCATCGGGGGGAGAGTCACTGAAGCTTTCTTT,CASSRIGGRVTEAFF
-,TRBJ2-6,TRBV6-5,-,TGTGCCAGCAGCCTCACTGACTCTGGGGCCAACGTCCTGACTTTC,CASSLTDSGANVLTF
-,TRBJ2-5,TRBV6-5,-,TGTGCCAGCAGTTACCAGGTCCCCCAAGAGACCCAGTACTTC,CASSYQVPQETQYF
-,TRBJ1-1,TRBV13,-,TGTGCCAGCAGCTCCCGCCGGGACATAGAGAACACTGAAGCTTTCTTT,CASSSRRDIENTEAFF
-,TRBJ2-5,TRBV5-6,-,TGTGCCAGCAGCTTTGGGCCGGAAGAGACCCAGTACTTC,CASSFGPEETQYF
once,TRBJ2-7,TRBV2,TRBD1,TGTGCCAGCAGTCGCCGGGACAGTTTATCCTACGAGCAGTACTTC,CASSRRDSLSYEQYF
-,TRBJ1-1,TRBV19,-,TGTGCCAGTAGTACTAAGATGGGAGGAGCTGAAGCTTTCTTT,CASSTKMGGAEAFF
-,TRBJ2-1,TRBV4-1,-,TGCGCCAGCAGCCGACTGATTGGACTTGTCGACAATGAGCAGTTCTTC,CASSRLIGLVDNEQFF
-,TRBJ2-7,TRBV7-2,TRBD2,TGTGCCAGCAGCTTACGCGGGGGGGCCTCCTACGAGCAGTACTTC,CASSLRGGASYEQYF
-,TRBJ2-7,TRBV5-4,TRBD2,TGTGCCAGCAGCTTTCTAGCGGGAGCTATAGACAACGAGCAGTACTTC,CASSFLAGAIDNEQYF
-,TRBJ2-1,TRBV28,TRBD1,TGTGCCAGCAGTTCGGGACAGAGCTCCTACAATGAGCAGTTCTTC,CASSSGQSSYNEQFF
-,TRBJ1-5,TRBV30,-,TGTGCCGGGGGGGGGAGGGCCTATAGCAATCAGCCCCAGCATTTT,CAGGGRAYSNQPQHF
once,TRBJ2-7,TRBV7-2,TRBD2,TGTGCCAGCAGCTTTAACCCAGCGGGGGAAGAGCAGTACTTC,CASSFNPAGEEQYF
-,TRBJ2-7,TRBV5-1,-,TGCGCCAGCAGCTTGGGCGGGGGCTCAGGCGAGCAGTACTTC,CASSLGGGSGEQYF
-,TRBJ1-2,TRBV3-1/TRBV3-2,-,TGTGCCAGCAGCCAAGATCCTCAGGGGTTTAGTGACTACACCTTC,CASSQDPQGFSDYTF
-,TRBJ1-2,TRBV7-3,-,TGTGCCAGCAGCTTCCCAGGCAACTATGGCTACACCTTC,CASSFPGNYGYTF
-,TRBJ1-1,TRBV24-1,TRBD1,TGTGCCACCAGTGATTGGGGGACAGGGAGTCGAGCTTTCTTT,CATSDWGTGSRAFF
-,TRBJ2-1,TRBV27,TRBD2,TGTGCCAGCAGTCCACAAGGACTAGCGGGAGGGTGGCATGAGCAGTTCTTC,CASSPQGLAGGWHEQFF
-,TRBJ2-7,TRBV12-3/TRBV12-4,-,TGTGCCAGCAGTTCCAGGGCCCGGCTCGAGCAGTACTTC,CASSSRARLEQYF